Presented here are 24 T cell receptor beta chains from one specimen sequenced in a study of blood T cells in healthy people across ages. Primers used in a second PCR of about 6 to 12 cycles were a sample-barcoded 5' primer and a J-beta primer mix. MiXCR, run by TCRdb on the 5' RACE reads, gives a single entry per CDR3 protein. The table lists about 730,000 distinct CDR3 sequences, around 40% of them singletons. Sequencing was carried out using blood. Receptor source: a woman aged 55 to 70 in good health.

This clonotype showed up just once. The J gene is TRBJ2-7, the V gene TRBV20-1, with 7 bases aligning to TRBD2. After removal of 6 bases from V and 3 bases from J, the junction contained 8 bases not matched to a gene. CDR3 length: 13 amino acids. Germline V gives CDR1 DFQATT, CDR2 SNEGSKA (reference sequence). The CDR3 loop is CSALQERDYEQYF. CDR3 sequence (DNA): TGCAGTGCCCTCCAAGAGCGGGACTACGAGCAGTACTTC.

The genes are TRBV9 and TRBJ1-1; 8 bases are shared with TRBD1. The CDR3 runs 13 residues. CDR1 SGDLS and CDR2 YYNGEE come from the germline V gene. Germline trimming cut 3 bases from V and 6 bases from J; bases unmatched to any gene: 4. The CDR3 is CASSASGGSEAFF. CDR3 coding DNA: TGTGCCAGCAGCGCTTCAGGGGGCTCTGAAGCTTTCTTT. The full variable domain, completed using reference TRBV9 and TRBJ1-1, is DSGVTQTPKHLITATGQRVTLRCSPRSGDLSVYWYQQSLDQGLQFLIQYYNGEERAKGNILERFSAQQFPDLHSELNLSSLELGDSALYFCASSASGGSEAFFGQGTRLTVV.

The table lists this clonotype with a count of one. J is TRBJ1-2 and V is TRBV10-3; the match to TRBD1 covers 10 bases. CDR3 size: 15 residues. V gave up 3 bases and J gave up 4 bases; unmatched junction bases: 5. From germline, CDR1 is ENHRY and CDR2 SYGVKD. The CDR3 sequence is CAISEFRDRGYGYTF. The CDR3 DNA reads as TGTGCCATCAGTGAATTCCGGGACAGGGGCTATGGCTACACCTTC.

The rearrangement links TRBV20-1 to TRBJ2-1; TRBD2 aligns across 8 bases. This CDR3 region has 12 residues. The germline V gene has CDR1 DFQATT and CDR2 SNEGSKA (reference sequence). The J segment lost 8 bases and the V segment lost 7 bases, leaving 7 bases of the junction unmatched. The CDR3 DNA follows: TGCAGTGAACTAGCGGTTTGGGATGAGCAGTTCTTC. It encodes CSELAVWDEQFF.

The chain employs TRBV5-1 and TRBJ2-1; TRBD2 agrees at 12 bases. CDR3 size: 18 residues. The J segment lost 6 bases and the V segment lost 0 bases, leaving 10 bases of the junction unmatched. The germline V gene encodes CDR1 SGHRS and CDR2 YFSETQ. For the CDR3, the DNA is TGCGCCAGCAGCTTGGGTCTAGCGGGAGGGCCCGGAGGCAATGAGCAGTTCTTC. Amino acids: CASSLGLAGGPGGNEQFF.

This clonotype appeared a few times. This chain connects TRBV6-2 or TRBV6-3 to TRBJ2-1; 12 bases align to TRBD2. CDR1 MNHEY and CDR2 SVGEGT come from the germline V gene. The CDR3 is 15 residues long. V gave up 7 bases and J gave up 4 bases; unmatched junction bases: 5. The CDR3 loop reads CASNLLAGGYNEQFF. For the CDR3, the DNA is TGTGCCAGCAACCTACTAGCGGGGGGATACAATGAGCAGTTCTTC.

The chain uses TRBV7-2 and TRBJ2-3; no clear D gene. Germline-derived CDR1 and CDR2 are SGHTA and FQGNSA. V shed 5 bases and J shed 5 bases, with 14 bases lying between them. The CDR3 contains 14 residues. CDR3: CASSPVSLLDTQYF. The CDR3 DNA follows: TGTGCCAGCAGCCCGGTTAGCCTTCTAGATACGCAGTATTTT.

This clonotype has just one count. The V call is TRBV10-3, the J call TRBJ2-4; TRBD1 agrees at 8 bases. The tail of the sequence fits TRBJ2-7 better, so the J call may be wrong. Germline V gives CDR1 ENHRY, CDR2 SYGVKD. This CDR3 spans 14 amino acids. The DNA for the CDR3 is TGTGCCATCAGTAGGACAGGGAGTCCCTACGAGCAGTACTTC. Protein sequence: CAISRTGSPYEQYF.

This clonotype turned up a few times. The CDR3 reads CASSTSGDTNEQFF. CDR3 sequence (DNA): TGTGCCAGTTCGACTAGCGGTGACACAAATGAGCAGTTCTTC. The chain is built from TRBV28 and TRBJ2-1, with TRBD2 matching 9 bases. J lost 7 bases, V lost 9 bases, and 10 bases had no gene match. Germline V gene data show CDR1 as MDHEN and CDR2 as SYDVKM. CDR3 length equals 14 residues. Together with reference TRBV28 and TRBJ2-1, the CDR3 gives the full variable domain: DVKVTQSSRYLVKRTGEKVFLECVQDMDHENMFWYRQDPGLGLRLIYFSYDVKMKEKGDIPEGYSVSREKKERFSLILESASTNQTSMYLCASSTSGDTNEQFFGPGTRLTVL.

This clonotype was found a few times. The chain joins TRBV15 to TRBJ2-5; D is possibly TRBD1 (5 bases). The CDR3 is 14 residues long. Deletions cut 6 bases from V and 1 base from J, with 12 bases between. CDR1 is LNHNV, CDR2 YYDKDF, per germline (reference sequence). CDR3 coding DNA: TGTGCCACCAGTAGCTTCGACAGCCAAGAGACCCAGTACTTC. Amino acid sequence: CATSSFDSQETQYF.

This clonotype was counted between two and nine times. The chain carries TRBV3-1 and TRBJ2-7, with 11 bases lining up with TRBD1. Germline V CDR1 and CDR2: LGHDT, YNNKEL (reference sequence). The CDR3 is made up of 16 amino acids. V shed 3 bases and J 1 base; nucleotides not matched to a gene: 5. The chain's CDR3 is CASSHDGQGASYEQYF. CDR3 nucleotides: TGTGCCAGCAGCCACGACGGACAGGGGGCATCCTACGAGCAGTACTTC.

The chain uses TRBV29-1 and TRBJ1-2; 8 nucleotides match TRBD1. The CDR3 is 12 amino acids. After removal of 4 bases from V and 7 bases from J, the junction contained 5 bases not matched to a gene. CDR1 and CDR2 (germline): SQVTM, ANQGSEA. Written as DNA, the CDR3 is TGCAGCGTTGGGACAGGGTCAGGTGGCTACACCTTC. Translating gives CSVGTGSGGYTF.

In DNA form, the CDR3 reads TGCAGTGCTCCTCGTCAGGGGGATGGCTACACCTTC. As protein: CSAPRQGDGYTF. The chain joins TRBV20-1 to TRBJ1-2; 7 bases are a match to TRBD1. Losses at the gene ends were 5 bases for V and 6 bases for J; bases not matched to a gene: 6. In germline, CDR1 is DFQATT, CDR2 SNEGSKA (reference sequence). The CDR3 extends over 12 amino acids.

This chain links TRBV7-7 with TRBJ2-7, with D possibly matching TRBD1 (5 bases). CDR3 size: 17 residues. With 11 bases removed from V and 6 bases from J, the gap between germline ends came to 32 bases. Germline values: CDR1 SSHAT, CDR2 FNYEAQ (reference sequence). The CDR3 sequence: CAPRALLGQSLLCEQYF. The CDR3 DNA reads as TGTGCCCCACGAGCCTTACTCGGACAAAGTCTTCTATGCGAGCAGTACTTC.

Notes on this clonotype: A read error may account for a junction end that differs from germline. The chain employs TRBV27 and TRBJ2-3; the D is unclear. The V gene's germline CDR1 is MNHEY and CDR2 SMNVEV (reference sequence). This CDR3 contains 15 residues. In DNA, the CDR3 is TGTGCCAGCAGCATCGTAGGGTTTGTCACAGAGACGCAGTATTTT. As protein: CASSIVGFVTETQYF.

The V gene is TRBV3-1, the J gene TRBJ1-1, with a weak D call TRBD1 (5 bases). CDR1 and CDR2 (germline): LGHDT, YNNKEL (reference sequence). CDR3 length equals 14 residues. Trimming left V 1 base short and J 4 bases short, with 10 bases between. The CDR3 coding sequence is TGTGCCAGCAGCCAAGTCGGGGGTAGCACTGAAGCTTTCTTT. Encoded protein: CASSQVGGSTEAFF.

CDR3: CASSARDRFNYEQYF. CDR3 coding DNA: TGTGCCAGCAGTGCCCGGGACAGATTCAACTACGAGCAGTACTTC. The chain couples TRBV13 to TRBJ2-5; 7 nucleotides match TRBD1. The DNA matches TRBJ2-7 better at its end, which makes the J call doubtful. CDR1 PRHDT and CDR2 FYEKMQ come from the germline V gene (reference sequence). CDR3 size: 15 residues.

This clonotype was observed a handful of times. This chain connects TRBV6-5 to TRBJ2-3; 10 bases align to TRBD2. The CDR3 covers 15 residues. Per germline, CDR1 MNHEY and CDR2 SVGAGI. V lost 2 bases to trimming and J lost 11 bases; unmatched junction nucleotides: 10. CDR3 in amino acids: CASSYGRSGRAGQYF. The CDR3 DNA reads as TGTGCCAGCAGTTACGGGAGGAGCGGGAGGGCCGGGCAGTATTTT.

The CDR3 reads CASSFVQDNTGELFF. CDR3 DNA sequence: TGTGCCAGCAGTTTCGTACAGGACAACACCGGGGAGCTGTTTTTT. This chain uses TRBV27 with TRBJ2-2; a possible D gene is TRBD1 (5 bases). CDR1 is MNHEY and CDR2 is SMNVEV in the germline V gene (reference sequence). V lost 3 bases and J lost 2, with 10 bases in between. The CDR3 length is 15 residues.

The J gene is TRBJ2-1, the V gene TRBV20-1; D is undetermined. In germline, CDR1 is DFQATT, CDR2 SNEGSKA (reference sequence). The CDR3 sequence is 11 residues long. In DNA form, the CDR3 reads TGCACGGGCCATAATTACAATGAGCAGTTCTTC. Residues: CTGHNYNEQFF.

This rearrangement joins TRBV9 to TRBJ1-6; a weak D match, TRBD1 (6 bases). Trimming left V 3 bases short and J 8 bases short, with 12 bases between. The CDR3 totals 14 residues. Germline CDR1 reads SGDLS; CDR2 reads YYNGEE. CDR3 region: CASSAPGHHSPLHF. CDR3 sequence (DNA): TGTGCCAGCAGCGCCCCGGGACATCATTCACCCCTCCACTTT.

Concerning this clonotype itself: Given a much more abundant clone one base away, this may be a read error. J is TRBJ2-4 and V is TRBV29-1; D is undetermined. The J call is doubtful: the DNA matches TRBJ2-5 better. The CDR3 spans 12 residues. Germline CDR1 is SQVTM and CDR2 is ANQGSEA. The CDR3 protein is CSVGRDQETQYF. The CDR3 region has the DNA TGCAGCGTTGGAAGGGACCAAGAGACCCAGTACTTC.

This clonotype was seen a handful of times. The genes are TRBV20-1 and TRBJ1-1, with a possible D match to TRBD1 (5 bases). Germline-derived CDR1 and CDR2 are DFQATT and SNEGSKA (reference sequence). V was pared by 3 bases and J by 4 bases, with 9 bases between. The CDR3 runs 12 residues. CDR3 protein: CSASRESTEAFF. The CDR3 DNA reads TGCAGTGCTAGCAGGGAAAGCACTGAAGCTTTCTTT.

This chain joins TRBV20-1 and TRBJ2-3; perhaps TRBD1 as D (7 bases). The V end was cut by 1 base, the J end by 8 bases, with 16 bases between. The CDR3 totals 14 residues. The germline CDR1 and CDR2 sequences are DFQATT and SNEGSKA (reference sequence). The CDR3 loop reads CSARVGQGGGTQYF. The CDR3 DNA reads TGCAGTGCTAGAGTGGGCCAGGGGGGCGGTACGCAGTATTTT.